This T cell receptor beta chain came from a study of shared clonotypes between healthy human individuals. The repertoire was sequenced with immunoSEQ multiplex PCR; TCRdb's copy has only in-frame clones and lacks some. The table lists around 440,000 clones, approximately 71% of them singletons. CDR3 length equals 15 residues. Germline CDR1 is SGHVS and CDR2 is FQNEAQ. V dropped 5 bases and J dropped 2 bases, with 16 bases sitting between them. V is TRBV7-8 and J is TRBJ2-7; D gene ambiguous. Sequencing was performed on PBMCs. This clonotype originated in a woman in her thirties or forties in good health. Some clones in this sample may be carry-over from other donors' samples. CDR3 sequence (DNA): TGTGCCAGCAGCCCCCGCCGGGTAAATACCTACGAGCAGTACTTC. Encoded protein: CASSPRRVNTYEQYF.